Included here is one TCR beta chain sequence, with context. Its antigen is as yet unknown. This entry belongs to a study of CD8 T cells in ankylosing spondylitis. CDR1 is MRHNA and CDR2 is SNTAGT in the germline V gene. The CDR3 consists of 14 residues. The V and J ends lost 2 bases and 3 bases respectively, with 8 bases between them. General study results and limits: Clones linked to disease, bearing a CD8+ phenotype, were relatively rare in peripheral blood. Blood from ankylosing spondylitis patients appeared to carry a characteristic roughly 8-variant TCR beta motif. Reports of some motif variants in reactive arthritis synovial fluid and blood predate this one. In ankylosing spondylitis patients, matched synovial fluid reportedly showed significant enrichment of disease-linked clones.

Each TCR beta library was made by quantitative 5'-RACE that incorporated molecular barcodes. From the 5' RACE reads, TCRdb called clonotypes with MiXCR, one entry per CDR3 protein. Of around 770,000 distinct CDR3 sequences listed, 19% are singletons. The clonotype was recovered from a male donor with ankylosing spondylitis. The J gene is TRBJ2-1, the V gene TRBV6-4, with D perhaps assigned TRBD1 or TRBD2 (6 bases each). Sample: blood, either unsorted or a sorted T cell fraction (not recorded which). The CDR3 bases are TGTGCCAGCAGTGACAGGGGGGACTACAATGAGCAGTTCTTC. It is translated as CASSDRGDYNEQFF.